The clone carrying this T cell receptor beta chain was seen ten or more times. Its antigen is not identified. Arm-PCR of CDR3 regions and iRepertoire HTBI primers were used to build TCR beta libraries. TCRdb passed the multiplex PCR reads through MiXCR, listing each CDR3 protein once. The data show 400,000 to 450,000 distinct CDR3 sequences, about 17% seen once. This sample is drawn from a study of regulatory T cells in long-lasting Graves disease. Study results and caveats: Persistent patients had a count of shared public clonotypes (about 2,700) that exceeded that of new patients (approximately 1,000). Persistent cases favored TRBV28, TRBJ1-2 and TRBJ2-5.

CDR3 length: 14 amino acids. V was cut by 2 bases and J by 7 bases, with 11 bases left in between. The germline V gene has CDR1 MNHEY and CDR2 SVGAGI. Time point here: newly diagnosed GD, antithyroid drugs for less than 3 months. PBMC RNA served as the TCR library source. In each case, Graves' disease was diagnosed per American Thyroid Association guidelines. These sequences were also reported in another study, on T cells in Graves' hyperthyroidism and ophthalmopathy.

The TCR comes from a woman in her twenties or thirties with Graves disease. This sample comprised peripheral blood mononuclear cells (PBMCs), obtained at new diagnosis, from a patient treated with antithyroid drugs. The chain carries TRBV6-5 and TRBJ1-4; D remains unclear. The CDR3 coding sequence is TGTGCCAGCAGTTACCGGCGAGGTGCTGAAAAACTGTTTTTT. Its translation is CASSYRRGAEKLFF.